This T cell receptor beta chain is from a study of Ad26.COV2.S vaccination and SARS-CoV-2 variants. About the study: The donor belonged to the COV1001 Ad26.COV2.S trial arm. Each vaccinee took Ad26.COV2.S intramuscularly, once or twice 56 days apart. General study findings and limits: Spike-specific responses of CD8+ and CD4+ T cells were reported to display substantial breadth after vaccination. People who got the vaccine or the placebo had similar non-spike TCR breadth.

V lost 4 bases, J lost 6 bases, and 19 bases lay in between. CDR1 and CDR2 (germline): MNHEY, SMNVEV (reference sequence). The CDR3 runs 16 residues. Treatment denoted: around 19 received Ad26.COV2.S at low or high dose, single or two shots; about 5 received placebo; per-sample allocation not given. Each sample was drawn 63 days after the first injection (of vaccine or placebo). Only in-frame clones appear in the TCRdb table, and some are missing; sequencing was by immunoSEQ multiplex PCR. The sample carries 430,000 or so clones, roughly 90% recorded once. For this clone: Its antigen is unknown.

The source of this sequence is a person between 18 and 65 years old who received the Ad26.COV2.S COVID-19 vaccine or a placebo. Sequenced here: peripheral blood, sampled in a trial of Ad26.COV2.S vaccine versus placebo. The V and J genes are TRBV27 and TRBJ2-1; the D gene is possibly TRBD2 (6 bases). CDR3 protein: CASSSSFTGERNEQFF. The CDR3 coding sequence is TGTGCCAGCAGTTCCTCCTTCACGGGAGAGCGCAATGAGCAGTTCTTC.